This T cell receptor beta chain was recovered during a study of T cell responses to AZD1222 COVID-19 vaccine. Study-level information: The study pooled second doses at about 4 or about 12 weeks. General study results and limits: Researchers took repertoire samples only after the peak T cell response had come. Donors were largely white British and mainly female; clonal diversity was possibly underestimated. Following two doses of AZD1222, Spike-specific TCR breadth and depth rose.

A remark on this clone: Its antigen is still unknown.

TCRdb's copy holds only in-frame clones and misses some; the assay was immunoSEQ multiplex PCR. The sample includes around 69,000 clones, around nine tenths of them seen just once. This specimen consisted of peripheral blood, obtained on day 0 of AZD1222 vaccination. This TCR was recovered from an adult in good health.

CDR3 DNA: TGTGCCAGCAGCTTAAGGCGGTATAATTCACCCCTCCACTTT. Protein: CASSLRRYNSPLHF. The gene calls are TRBV5-4 and TRBJ1-6, with D unclear. V was clipped by 2 bases and J by 4 bases, with 7 bases between them. The length of the CDR3 is 14 residues. The germline gives CDR1 SGHNT, CDR2 YYREEE (reference sequence).